This TCR beta chain came from a study of tumor-infiltrating lymphocytes in primary liver carcinoma. Synthesis of TCR beta cDNA was carried out from around 500 ng total RNA with a constant-region primer. Researchers made the TCR beta libraries by running three nested multiplex PCR rounds with slightly modified ARM-PCR. Primers for the first two PCR rounds were TRBV1-TRBV30 forward primers and a C-beta reverse primer (10 cycles per round). TCRdb reanalysed the multiplex PCR reads using MiXCR and keeps one entry per CDR3 protein. Of approximately 330,000 distinct CDR3 sequences in the sample, about 61% were seen once. V was cut by 5 bases and J by 5 bases, with 13 bases left in between. CDR1 is ENHRY, CDR2 SYGVKD, per germline. The CDR3 is 13 residues long. This clonotype has a count of ten or more. The authors took blood RNA from unsorted whole blood and also extracted germline DNA.

This sequence originates from a man in his forties with primary liver carcinoma and hepatitis B virus infection. The chain uses TRBV10-3 and TRBJ2-7; D is possibly TRBD1 or TRBD2 (7 bases each). The sample comprised peripheral blood. CDR3 region: CAISIQGGHEQYF. The DNA of the CDR3 is TGTGCCATCAGTATTCAGGGGGGGCACGAGCAGTACTTC.